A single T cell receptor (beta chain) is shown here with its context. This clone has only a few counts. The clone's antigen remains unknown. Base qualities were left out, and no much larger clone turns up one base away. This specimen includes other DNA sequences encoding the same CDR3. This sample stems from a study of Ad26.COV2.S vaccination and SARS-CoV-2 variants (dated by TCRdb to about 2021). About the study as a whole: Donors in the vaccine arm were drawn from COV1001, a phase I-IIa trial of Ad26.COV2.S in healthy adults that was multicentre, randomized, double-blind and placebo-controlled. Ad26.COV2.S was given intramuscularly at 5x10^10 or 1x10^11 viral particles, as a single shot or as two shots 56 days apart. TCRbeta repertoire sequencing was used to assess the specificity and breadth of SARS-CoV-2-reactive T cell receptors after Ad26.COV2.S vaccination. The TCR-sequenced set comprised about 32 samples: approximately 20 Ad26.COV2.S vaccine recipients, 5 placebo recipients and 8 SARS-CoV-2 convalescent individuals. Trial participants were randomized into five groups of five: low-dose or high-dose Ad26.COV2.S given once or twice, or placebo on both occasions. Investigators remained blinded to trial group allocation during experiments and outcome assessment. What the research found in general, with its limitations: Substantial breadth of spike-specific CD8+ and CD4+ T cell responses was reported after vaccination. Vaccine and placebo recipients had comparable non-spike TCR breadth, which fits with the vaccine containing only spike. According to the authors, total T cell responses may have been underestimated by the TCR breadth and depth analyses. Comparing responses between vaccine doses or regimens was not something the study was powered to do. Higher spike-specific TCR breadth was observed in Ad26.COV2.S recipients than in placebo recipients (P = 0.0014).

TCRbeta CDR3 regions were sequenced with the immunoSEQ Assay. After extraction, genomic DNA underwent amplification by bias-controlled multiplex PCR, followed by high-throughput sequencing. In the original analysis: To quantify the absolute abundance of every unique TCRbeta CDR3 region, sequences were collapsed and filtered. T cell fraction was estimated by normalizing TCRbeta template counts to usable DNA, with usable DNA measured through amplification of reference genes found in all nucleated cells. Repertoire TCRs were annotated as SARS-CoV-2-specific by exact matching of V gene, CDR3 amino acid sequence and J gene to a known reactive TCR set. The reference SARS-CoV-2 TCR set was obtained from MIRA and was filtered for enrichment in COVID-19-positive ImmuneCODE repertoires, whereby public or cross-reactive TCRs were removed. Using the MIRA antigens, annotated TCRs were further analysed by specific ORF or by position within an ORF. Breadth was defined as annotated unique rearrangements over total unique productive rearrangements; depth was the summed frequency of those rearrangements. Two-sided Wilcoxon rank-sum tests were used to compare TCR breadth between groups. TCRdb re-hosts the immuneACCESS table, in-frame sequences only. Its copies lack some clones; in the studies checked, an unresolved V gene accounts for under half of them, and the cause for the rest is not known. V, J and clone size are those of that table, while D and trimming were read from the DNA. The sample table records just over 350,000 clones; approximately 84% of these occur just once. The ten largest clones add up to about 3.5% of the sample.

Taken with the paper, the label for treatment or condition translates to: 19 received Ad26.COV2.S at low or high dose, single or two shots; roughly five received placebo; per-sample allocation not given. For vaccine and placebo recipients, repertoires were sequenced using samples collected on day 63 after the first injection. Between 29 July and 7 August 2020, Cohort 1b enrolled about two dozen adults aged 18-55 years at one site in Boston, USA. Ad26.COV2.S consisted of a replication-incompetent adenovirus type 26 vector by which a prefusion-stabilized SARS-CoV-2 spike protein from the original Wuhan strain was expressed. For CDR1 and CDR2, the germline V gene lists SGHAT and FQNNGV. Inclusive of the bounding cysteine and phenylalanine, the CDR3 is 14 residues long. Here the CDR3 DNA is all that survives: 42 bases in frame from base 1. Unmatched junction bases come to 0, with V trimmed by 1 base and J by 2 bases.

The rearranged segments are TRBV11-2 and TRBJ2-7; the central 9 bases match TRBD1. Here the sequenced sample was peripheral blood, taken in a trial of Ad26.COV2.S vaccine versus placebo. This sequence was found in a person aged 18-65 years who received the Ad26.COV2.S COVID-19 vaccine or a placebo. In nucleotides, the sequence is TGTGCCAGCAGCTTAGGGACAGGGGCCTACGAGCAGTACTTC. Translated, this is CASSLGTGAYEQYF.